This T cell receptor beta chain emerged from a study of blood T cell repertoires in COVID-19. The overall study: Sites across the United States, Italy and Spain contributed samples from acute and convalescent COVID-19. In each case, the material was cDNA or gDNA derived from T cells, B-cell-depleted T cells, or PBMCs.

Original handling: The authors estimated nucleated cell counts from reference gene primer amplification. TCRdb keeps only in-frame clones here, not all; method: immunoSEQ multiplex PCR. V, J and clone size derive from that table, while D and trimming were established from the DNA sequence. The repertoire holds around 370,000 clones, with almost 90% as singletons. While infection was still active, Seattle patients were enrolled and then followed longitudinally. CDR3 length: 17 amino acids. The germline gives CDR1 WNHNN, CDR2 SYGVQD (reference sequence). The V end was cut by 3 bases, the J end by 6 bases, with 21 bases between.

The V and J genes are TRBV10-1 and TRBJ1-5; a weak D match, TRBD1 (5 bases). This clonotype was sampled from a woman between 65 and 79 years old with COVID-19, enrolled during active disease. The sequenced sample was peripheral blood. CDR3 sequence reads: CASSDPTTAAGGQPQHF. CDR3 DNA sequence: TGCGCCAGCAGTGACCCAACGACAGCCGCCGGCGGTCAGCCCCAGCATTTT.